The next 11 T cell receptor beta chains were all read from a single sample in a study of cytomegalovirus exposure and HLA in healthy donors. Use of 60 Vbeta and 13 Jbeta primers characterized the PCR. The repertoire was sequenced with immunoSEQ multiplex PCR; TCRdb's copy has only in-frame clones and lacks some. Of over 130,000 clones listed, about 80% are singletons. Input material: PBMCs. All receptors derive from a man aged 40-55 years in good health and CMV-seronegative.

The chain couples TRBV27 to TRBJ1-2, with 9 bases matching TRBD1. The CDR3 has 16 amino acids. Losses at the gene ends were 4 bases for V and 1 base for J; bases not matched to a gene: 7. Looked up from germline, CDR1 is MNHEY and CDR2 is SMNVEV (reference sequence). The DNA of the CDR3 is TGTGCCAGCAGTTCGCCGAGGACAGGGGATAACTATGGCTACACCTTC. The encoded protein is CASSSPRTGDNYGYTF.

This sequence joins TRBV4-2 and TRBJ1-5, with D possibly being TRBD1 (5 bases). The germline CDR1 and CDR2 sequences are LGHNA and YNFKEQ. CDR3 length: 13 amino acids. V dropped 0 bases and J dropped 7 bases, with 7 bases sitting between them. CDR3 sequence: CASSQEAGQPQHF. DNA for the CDR3: TGTGCCAGCAGCCAAGAGGCAGGGCAGCCCCAGCATTTT.

V is TRBV19 and J is TRBJ2-3; possibly TRBD2 for D (6 bases). CDR3 length equals 15 residues. V was shortened by 6 bases and J by 0 bases, with 13 bases between the two germline ends. Per germline, CDR1 LNHDA and CDR2 SQIVND (reference sequence). This CDR3 is CASRPVLASTDTQYF. The CDR3, as DNA: TGTGCCAGTAGGCCAGTACTAGCTAGCACAGATACGCAGTATTTT.

The chain couples TRBV13 to TRBJ1-1; D remains ambiguous. The CDR3 is 13 amino acids. Trimming took 2 bases from V and 2 from J, leaving 6 bases between them. Germline CDR1 reads PRHDT; CDR2 reads FYEKMQ (reference sequence). The CDR3 nucleotides are TGTGCCAGCAGCTTAACAGCTAACACTGAAGCTTTCTTT. Amino acids: CASSLTANTEAFF. The full variable domain, completed using reference TRBV13 and TRBJ1-1, is AAGVIQSPRHLIKEKRETATLKCYPIPRHDTVYWYQQGPGQDPQFLISFYEKMQSDKGSIPDRFSAQQFSDYHSELNMSSLELGDSALYFCASSLTANTEAFFGQGTRLTVV.

The chain employs TRBV25-1 and TRBJ2-3; 10 bases map to TRBD1. CDR1 and CDR2 (germline): MGHDK, SYGVNS. V gave up 4 bases and J gave up 0 bases; unmatched junction bases: 4. This CDR3 spans 16 amino acids. CDR3: CASSVTGGTSTDTQYF. The CDR3 bases are TGTGCCAGCAGTGTGACAGGGGGCACTAGCACAGATACGCAGTATTTT.

V and J are TRBV5-1 and TRBJ2-3; weak D call: TRBD1 (6 bases). The CDR3 is 15 amino acids. Looked up from germline, CDR1 is SGHRS and CDR2 is YFSETQ. The V end was cut by 0 bases, the J end by 2 bases, with 10 bases between. CDR3 protein: CASSLVGTNTDTQYF. CDR3 nucleotide sequence: TGCGCCAGCAGCTTGGTGGGGACAAACACAGATACGCAGTATTTT.

A single count supports this clone. This sequence joins TRBV11-2 and TRBJ2-1; 9 nucleotides align to TRBD2. CDR1 SGHAT and CDR2 FQNNGV come from the germline V gene. CDR3 length: 17 amino acids. V was pared by 5 bases and J by 5 bases, with 13 bases of the junction left unmatched. CDR3 bases: TGTGCCAGCAGCCACGGGCGTGGCGGGAGGGCCAACAATGAGCAGTTCTTC. Its translation is CASSHGRGGRANNEQFF.

This chain links TRBV5-6 with TRBJ2-5; the match to TRBD1 covers 10 bases. The CDR3 runs to 15 residues. CDR1 is SGHDT, CDR2 YYEEEE, per germline. J gave up 4 bases and V 2 bases, and 5 bases lay outside the gene matches. CDR3 coding DNA: TGTGCCAGCAGCTTCGACAGGGGGCGTCCAGAGACCCAGTACTTC. The encoded protein is CASSFDRGRPETQYF.

The table lists this clone with a count of one. This sequence joins TRBV5-1 and TRBJ2-7; D ambiguous. Germline V gene lookup returns CDR1 SGHRS and CDR2 YFSETQ. Trimming removed 0 bases from V and 7 bases from J, with 11 bases in between. CDR3 length equals 13 residues. CDR3 coding DNA: TGCGCCAGCAGCTTGGGGCTCCTGGCTGAGCAGTACTTC. It codes for CASSLGLLAEQYF.

This chain uses TRBV28 with TRBJ2-1, with 15 nucleotides matching TRBD2. Germline CDR1 MDHEN, CDR2 SYDVKM. Trimming cost V 3 bases and J 6 bases; bases outside gene matches: 9. The CDR3 is made up of 18 amino acids. CDR3 DNA: TGTGCCAGCAGTTTCGGGACTAGCGGGAGGTTTGCGGCCAATGAGCAGTTCTTC. This codes for CASSFGTSGRFAANEQFF.

V and J are TRBV28 and TRBJ2-4; D possibly corresponds to TRBD2 (5 bases). V shed 6 bases and J shed 0 bases, with 12 bases lying between them. CDR1 is MDHEN and CDR2 is SYDVKM in the germline V gene. The CDR3 has 15 amino acids. The CDR3, as DNA: TGTGCCAGCAGGGGGAGTTCCATAGCCAAAAACATTCAGTACTTC. This gives the protein CASRGSSIAKNIQYF.